This paragraph reports one TCR beta chain. It lacks a known antigen. No qualities accompany the bases; no much larger clone lies one base away. V is cut by 7 bases and J by 4 bases, and the space between the germline ends is 13 bases. CDR3 length: 14 amino acids, cysteine to phenylalanine. The retained sequence is limited to the CDR3, 42 bases, with the frame set at the first base. The germline V gene (reference sequence) yields MNHNY for CDR1 and SVGAGI for CDR2. Genomic DNA was extracted from sorted cells for sequencing of the TCRbeta CDR3 region. TCRbeta CDR3 regions were sequenced using the immunoSEQ Assay. Not all clones reach the TCRdb copy of this immuneACCESS table, which keeps in-frame sequences only. Checked studies attribute under half of the gap to unresolved V genes and leave the rest unexplained. The sample table shows around 84,000 clones, and 89% are seen once. The ten largest account for around 0.18% of the sample.

These data are taken from a study of OX40 agonist ivuxolimab in advanced cancers. Background on the whole study: Ivuxolimab, which targeted the costimulatory receptor OX40 (CD134), was an agonistic, fully human IgG2 monoclonal antibody. Intravenous ivuxolimab was administered to patients every 2 weeks at six dose levels: 0.01, 0.1, 0.3, 1.5, 3 and 10 mg/kg. Of the roughly 50 dose-escalation patients, hepatocellular carcinoma was present in about 19, melanoma in approximately 15, renal cell carcinoma in 9 and head and neck cancer in 9. In the dose-escalation cohort, 65% to 85% of patients were male, and the mean age was roughly 56 years with a range of about 20 to 79. Patients were allowed to have had prior anti-PD-1, anti-PD-L1 or anti-CTLA-4 therapy, and approximately 37% of the dose-escalation patients had been treated with checkpoint inhibitors. Partial responses were achieved by three dose-escalation patients, of whom one had hepatocellular carcinoma and two had cutaneous melanoma. The purpose of peripheral TCRbeta sequencing was to test whether ivuxolimab changed TCR sequence diversity and led to clonal T-cell expansion. The monotherapy dose-escalation portion (N ≈ 57 patients) of the phase I ivuxolimab trial is reported in the paper.

Patients with a history of autoimmune disease or receiving systemic immunosuppression were excluded from the trial. Peripheral blood for TCR sequencing was collected from all dose cohorts at baseline, on cycle 4 day 1, and on cycle 7 day 1. Samples were obtained from an open-label, multicenter, first-in-human phase I dose-escalation trial of ivuxolimab. Adults with locally advanced or metastatic melanoma, renal cell carcinoma, hepatocellular carcinoma or head and neck squamous cell carcinoma were enrolled in the trial. Before TCR sequencing, CD4+ T cells and CD8+ T cells were sorted from peripheral blood as separate populations. General study outcomes and caveats: After ivuxolimab, expanded clones were on average more numerous among CD8+ T cells than among CD4+ T cells. Low levels of normalized T-cell clonal expansion were also shown by some nonresponding patients. At doses of 0.1 to 3.0 mg/kg, clonal expansion of both CD4+ and CD8+ blood T cells was observed from baseline to week 6. In the 0.1-3.0 mg/kg groups, partial responders had among the lowest normalized peripheral clonal expansion, particularly in CD8+ T cells. The antigen specificity of the clonally expanded peripheral T cells was not determined.

The rearrangement joined TRBV6-6 to TRBJ1-4; tentative D gene TRBD1, with 6 bases matching. The TCR comes from an adult with an advanced solid tumor such as melanoma, head and neck, liver or kidney cancer. Specimen: CD4+ or CD8+ T cells sorted from blood, collected in a trial of the OX40 agonist ivuxolimab. Here the CDR3 is given as CASMVGGRNEKLFF. The bases read TGTGCCAGCATGGTCGGGGGGCGTAATGAAAAACTGTTTTTT.